These T cell receptor beta chains were read from a single sample in a study of OX40 agonist ivuxolimab in advanced cancers. Sequenced by immunoSEQ multiplex PCR; TCRdb stores in-frame clones only, minus some. Altogether some 58,000 clones are present, roughly 85% being singletons, with the ten largest covering less than 0.8%. The sample was CD4+ or CD8+ T cells sorted from blood, taken in a trial of the OX40 agonist ivuxolimab. These receptors all stem from an adult with an advanced solid tumor such as melanoma, head and neck, liver or kidney cancer. The CDR3 runs from the conserved cysteine through the conserved F or W. D genes are given only for firm matches. Rows may omit the clone size; those that give it use once, few, many or a size class.

d_call | clone_size | j_call | v_call | cdr3_aa | cdr3_nt
NA | once | TRBJ2-7 | TRBV6-1 | CASSVHYEQYF | TGTGCCAGCAGTGTACACTACGAGCAGTACTTC
TRBD2 | NA | TRBJ2-3 | TRBV9 | CASSVDTSGSITDTQYF | TGTGCCAGCAGCGTAGATACTAGCGGGAGTATCACAGATACGCAGTATTTT
TRBD2 | NA | TRBJ2-7 | TRBV11-2 | CASSPLAGGLAYEQYF | TGTGCCAGCAGCCCATTAGCGGGAGGTCTTGCCTACGAGCAGTACTTC
NA | NA | TRBJ1-2 | TRBV28 | CASSFVGNRDRSYTF | TGTGCCAGCAGTTTTGTGGGGAACCGGGATCGGAGCTACACCTTC
NA | NA | TRBJ1-1 | TRBV19 | CASHDRAEAFF | TGTGCCAGTCACGACAGAGCTGAAGCTTTCTTT
TRBD1 | NA | TRBJ2-3 | TRBV28 | CASSSYRSRDRVVTDTQYF | TGTGCCAGCAGTTCCTACCGATCCCGGGACAGGGTGGTGACAGATACGCAGTATTTT
NA | NA | TRBJ1-1 | TRBV6-5 | CASSWGLRTFRIEAFF | TGTGCCAGCAGTTGGGGTTTAAGGACTTTTAGGATTGAAGCTTTCTTT
NA | NA | TRBJ2-3 | TRBV7-9 | CASSSLLGGPGDTQYF | TGTGCCAGCAGCTCACTACTAGGCGGCCCTGGAGATACGCAGTATTTT
TRBD1 | NA | TRBJ1-1 | TRBV9 | CASSVATGGVTEAFF | TGTGCCAGCAGCGTAGCCACAGGGGGCGTCACTGAAGCTTTCTTT
NA | NA | TRBJ2-3 | TRBV7-9 | CASRSRYTDTQYF | TGTGCCAGCAGAAGCAGATATACAGATACGCAGTATTTT
NA | NA | TRBJ2-5 | TRBV7-3 | CASSLTPGLQETQYF | TGTGCCAGCAGCTTAACCCCGGGGCTACAAGAGACCCAGTACTTC
NA | NA | TRBJ1-4 | TRBV5-6 | CASSLAGTNEKLFF | TGTGCCAGCAGCTTGGCGGGTACAAATGAAAAACTGTTTTTT
NA | NA | TRBJ2-2 | TRBV10-3 | CAISETLGANTGELFF | TGTGCCATCAGTGAGACCCTTGGGGCGAACACCGGGGAGCTGTTTTTT
TRBD1 | NA | TRBJ2-6 | TRBV5-1 | CASSLALGEGAIGANVLTF | TGCGCCAGCAGCTTGGCCCTGGGTGAGGGGGCCATTGGGGCCAACGTCCTGACTTTC
NA | NA | TRBJ2-5 | TRBV5-1 | CASSLDETQYF | TGCGCCAGCAGCTTGGATGAGACCCAGTACTTC
TRBD2 | NA | TRBJ2-7 | TRBV19 | CASGTSGSSYEQYF | TGTGCCAGCGGGACTAGCGGGAGCTCCTACGAGCAGTACTTC
TRBD1 | NA | TRBJ1-2 | TRBV6-5 | CASSLSGQPIYGYTF | TGTGCCAGCAGCCTATCGGGACAGCCGATCTATGGCTACACCTTC
NA | NA | TRBJ2-1 | TRBV6-4 | CASSPLVGKYNEQFF | TGTGCCAGCAGTCCTCTAGTGGGAAAATACAATGAGCAGTTCTTC
NA | NA | TRBJ2-7 | TRBV6-5 | CASSYRPGIGGYEQYF | TGTGCCAGCAGTTACCGTCCGGGGATTGGTGGCTACGAGCAGTACTTC
NA | few | TRBJ2-5 | TRBV14 | CASSRTSFGETQYF | TGTGCCAGCAGCCGAACTAGTTTTGGAGAGACCCAGTACTTC
TRBD2 | NA | TRBJ2-3 | TRBV6-6 | CASSYGLAGRLNTQYF | TGTGCCAGCAGTTATGGACTAGCGGGCCGATTGAATACGCAGTATTTT
TRBD2 | NA | TRBJ2-7 | TRBV29-1 | CSVDTSGISHEQYF | TGCAGCGTTGATACTAGCGGGATATCACACGAGCAGTACTTC
NA | NA | TRBJ1-2 | TRBV19 | CASSEQGLGYGYTF | TGTGCCAGTAGTGAGCAGGGGCTCGGCTATGGCTACACCTTC
NA | once | TRBJ2-7 | TRBV5-1 | CASSLETTSRGEQYF | TGCGCCAGCAGCTTGGAAACGACTAGTCGGGGCGAGCAGTACTTC
NA | NA | TRBJ1-2 | TRBV7-9 | CASSQGVYGYTF | TGTGCCAGCAGTCAAGGAGTTTATGGCTACACCTTC
NA | NA | TRBJ1-3 | TRBV2 | CAIAWGSGNTIYF | TGTGCCATCGCATGGGGCTCTGGAAACACCATATATTTT
NA | NA | TRBJ2-3 | TRBV30 | CAWSTYFRGGSTDTQYF | TGTGCCTGGAGTACGTACTTCCGAGGCGGGAGCACAGATACGCAGTATTTT
NA | NA | TRBJ2-7 | TRBV5-6 | CASSLVPDAYEQYF | TGTGCCAGCAGCTTGGTCCCCGACGCCTACGAGCAGTACTTC
NA | NA | TRBJ2-7 | TRBV5-6 | CASSFGAAYEQYF | TGTGCCAGCAGCTTTGGGGCTGCCTACGAGCAGTACTTC
TRBD1 | NA | TRBJ1-3 | TRBV9 | CASSVLSTGVGNTIYF | TGTGCCAGCAGCGTTCTCTCTACAGGGGTCGGAAACACCATATATTTT
NA | NA | TRBJ2-5 | TRBV2 | CASSEAGGTRRVTQYF | TGTGCCAGCAGTGAAGCAGGAGGTACCCGCCGGGTGACCCAGTACTTC
NA | NA | TRBJ1-1 | TRBV30 | CAWKAGLPNTEAFF | TGTGCCTGGAAGGCCGGGCTGCCGAACACTGAAGCTTTCTTT
NA | NA | TRBJ2-3 | TRBV6-6 | CASSYKKNTQYF | TGTGCCAGCAGTTACAAGAAAAATACGCAGTATTTT
TRBD1 | NA | TRBJ2-5 | TRBV29-1 | CSVDKGAGETQYF | TGCAGCGTTGACAAGGGGGCCGGGGAGACCCAGTACTTC
NA | NA | TRBJ2-2 | TRBV15 | CATSRQGYTGELFF | TGTGCCACCAGCAGGCAGGGATACACCGGGGAGCTGTTTTTT
TRBD1 | NA | TRBJ2-1 | TRBV5-1 | CASSTPRGPSYNEQFF | TGCGCCAGCAGCACCCCCAGGGGGCCATCCTACAATGAGCAGTTCTTC
NA | NA | TRBJ2-1 | TRBV7-7 | CASSRDPNNEQFF | TGTGCTAGCTCCCGGGACCCCAACAATGAGCAGTTCTTC
NA | NA | TRBJ2-3 | TRBV2 | CASREPPGGSLTDTQYF | TGTGCCAGCAGGGAACCGCCTGGGGGTTCTCTCACGGATACGCAGTATTTT
NA | medium-sized | TRBJ1-2 | TRBV30 | CAWTVGRGYGYTF | TGTGCCTGGACCGTGGGACGCGGCTATGGCTACACCTTC
NA | NA | TRBJ1-5 | TRBV28 | CASSSDLGAQHF | TGTGCCAGCAGTTCGGACCTAGGGGCCCAGCATTTT
NA | NA | TRBJ2-6 | TRBV25-1 | CASSESGFGANVLTF | TGTGCCAGCAGTGAATCTGGGTTTGGGGCCAACGTCCTGACTTTC